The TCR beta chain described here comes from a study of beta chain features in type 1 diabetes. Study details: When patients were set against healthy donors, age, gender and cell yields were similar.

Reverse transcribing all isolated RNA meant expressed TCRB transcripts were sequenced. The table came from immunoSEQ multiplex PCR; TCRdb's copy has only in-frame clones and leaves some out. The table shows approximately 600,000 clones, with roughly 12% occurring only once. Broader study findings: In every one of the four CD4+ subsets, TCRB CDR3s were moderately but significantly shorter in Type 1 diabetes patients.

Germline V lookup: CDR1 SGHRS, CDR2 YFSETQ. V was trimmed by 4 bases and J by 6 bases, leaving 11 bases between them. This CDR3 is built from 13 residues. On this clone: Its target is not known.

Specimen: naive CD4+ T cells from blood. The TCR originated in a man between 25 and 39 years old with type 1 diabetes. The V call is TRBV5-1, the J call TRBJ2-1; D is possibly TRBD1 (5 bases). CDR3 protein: CASSSFQGNEQFF. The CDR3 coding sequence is TGCGCCAGCAGCAGCTTCCAGGGCAATGAGCAGTTCTTC. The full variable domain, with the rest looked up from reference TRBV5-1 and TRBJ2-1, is KAGVTQTPRYLIKTRGQQVTLSCSPISGHRSVSWYQQTPGQGLQFLFEYFSETQRNKGNFPGRFSGRQFSNSRSEMNVSTLELGDSALYLCASSSFQGNEQFFGPGTRLTVL.